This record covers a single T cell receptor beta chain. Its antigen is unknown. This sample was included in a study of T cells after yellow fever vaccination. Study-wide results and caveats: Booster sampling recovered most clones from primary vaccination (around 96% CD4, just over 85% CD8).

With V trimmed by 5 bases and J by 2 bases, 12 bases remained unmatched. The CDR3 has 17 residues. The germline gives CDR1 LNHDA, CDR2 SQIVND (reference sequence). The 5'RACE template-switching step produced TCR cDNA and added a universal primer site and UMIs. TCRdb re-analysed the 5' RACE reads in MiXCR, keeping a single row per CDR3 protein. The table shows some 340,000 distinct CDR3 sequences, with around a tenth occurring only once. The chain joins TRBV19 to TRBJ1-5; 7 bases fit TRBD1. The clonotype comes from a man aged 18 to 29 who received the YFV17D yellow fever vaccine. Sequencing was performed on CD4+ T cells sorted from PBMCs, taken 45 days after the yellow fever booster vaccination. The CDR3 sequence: CASSPGFKGGRNQPQHF. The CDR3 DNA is TGTGCCAGTAGTCCGGGATTTAAAGGGGGCCGCAATCAGCCCCAGCATTTT.